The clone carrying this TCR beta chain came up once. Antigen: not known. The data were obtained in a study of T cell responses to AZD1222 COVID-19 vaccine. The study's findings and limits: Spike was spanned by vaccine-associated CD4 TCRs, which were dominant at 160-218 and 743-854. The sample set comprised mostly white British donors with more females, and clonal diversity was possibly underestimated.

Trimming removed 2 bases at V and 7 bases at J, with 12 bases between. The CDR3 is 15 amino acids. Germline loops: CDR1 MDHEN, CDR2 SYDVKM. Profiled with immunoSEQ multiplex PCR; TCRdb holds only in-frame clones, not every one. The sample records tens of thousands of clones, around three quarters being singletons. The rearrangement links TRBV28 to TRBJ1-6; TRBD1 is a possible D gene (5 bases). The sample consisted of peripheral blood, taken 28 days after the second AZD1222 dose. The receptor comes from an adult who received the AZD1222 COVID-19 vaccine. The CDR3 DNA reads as TGTGCCAGCAGTTTAAGGGGCAGGGTCAATTCACCCCTCCACTTT. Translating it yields CASSLRGRVNSPLHF.